This T cell receptor (beta chain) was found in a study of Graves' ophthalmopathy and Graves' hyperthyroidism. Amplified material comprised TCR beta CDR3 regions derived from RNA transcripts. First-round RT-PCR relied on HTBI primers, and a second-round multiplex PCR came next. Each CDR3 protein gets one entry after TCRdb re-called the multiplex PCR reads with MiXCR. The profile covers 150,000 or so distinct CDR3 sequences, with approximately 40% appearing a single time and 7.5% to 10% taken by the ten largest. As for this clonotype: The antigen is not known.

Study-level findings and limits: Ophthalmopathy progression predictions by the model showed nearly 75% specificity and approximately 67% sensitivity. For separating ophthalmopathy from stable hyperthyroidism, a 13-signature model gave 85% to 90% sensitivity and 80% to 84% specificity.

Other autoimmune diseases, uncontrolled infections, pregnancy or lactation ruled patients out of participation. As diagnostic evidence, clinical symptoms, serum thyroxine, TRAb, thyroid ultrasound and orbital computed tomography were relied upon. The specimen sequenced was peripheral blood. This receptor was identified in a young man with Graves' ophthalmopathy.

CDR3 sequence: CASSFGTKSPLHF. The CDR3 DNA reads TGCGCCAGCAGCTTCGGTACGAAATCACCCCTCCACTTT. This chain connects TRBV5-1 to TRBJ1-6; D not certain. Trimming stripped 2 bases from V and 10 bases from J, with 10 bases between. The germline V gene has CDR1 SGHRS and CDR2 YFSETQ. The CDR3 totals 13 residues.